This T cell receptor beta chain was recovered during a study of low-dose radiotherapy and immunotherapy resistance in tumors. Background on the study: For Cohort 1, fractions of 0.5 Gy were given every 2 weeks, reaching 6.5 Gy overall. Doses delivered to Cohort 2 were 1 Gy per fraction every two weeks, amounting to 13 Gy over 26 weeks.

The CDR3 length is 16 residues. CDR1 is LNHNV, CDR2 YYDKDF, per germline (reference sequence). V shed 0 bases and J 4 bases; nucleotides not matched to a gene: 5. The therapy administered to donors comprised nivolumab, ipilimumab, aspirin, low-dose cyclophosphamide and low-dose radiotherapy. Tumors of eligible patients were advanced, solid and lacking tumor-infiltrating lymphocytes. Priming of first-strand cDNA relied on TRAV- and TRBV-specific primers (covering alpha and beta chains). With a constant-region primer and a V-primer adapter, TCRs were subjected to 20 PCR cycles of amplification. TCRdb fed the reads into MiXCR, producing one record per CDR3 protein. This sample has about 16,000 distinct CDR3 sequences, with approximately 63% found just once.

The rearrangement uses TRBV15 and TRBJ2-2; 7 nucleotides align to TRBD1. This TCR derives from a human donor with advanced metastatic prostate, ovarian, gallbladder or colorectal cancer (not recorded which). This table probably holds off-target reads from a library built for another chain. CDR3 DNA: TGTGCCACCAGCAGAGATAACAGGGGTATCACCGGGGAGCTGTTTTTT. It codes for CATSRDNRGITGELFF.